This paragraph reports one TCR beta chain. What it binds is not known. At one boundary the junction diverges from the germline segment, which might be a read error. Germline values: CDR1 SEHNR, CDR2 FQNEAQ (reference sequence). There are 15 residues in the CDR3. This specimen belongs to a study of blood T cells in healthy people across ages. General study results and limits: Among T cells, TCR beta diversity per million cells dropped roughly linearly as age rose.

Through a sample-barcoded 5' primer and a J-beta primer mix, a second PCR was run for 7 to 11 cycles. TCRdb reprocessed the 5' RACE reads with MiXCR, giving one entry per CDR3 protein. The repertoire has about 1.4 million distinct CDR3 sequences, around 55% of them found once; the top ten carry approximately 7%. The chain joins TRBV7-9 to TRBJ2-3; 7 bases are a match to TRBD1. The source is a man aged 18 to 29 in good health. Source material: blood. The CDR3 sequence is CASNLLGTATDTQYF. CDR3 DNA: TGTGCCAGCAACTTACTTGGGACAGCCACAGATACGCAGTATTTT.